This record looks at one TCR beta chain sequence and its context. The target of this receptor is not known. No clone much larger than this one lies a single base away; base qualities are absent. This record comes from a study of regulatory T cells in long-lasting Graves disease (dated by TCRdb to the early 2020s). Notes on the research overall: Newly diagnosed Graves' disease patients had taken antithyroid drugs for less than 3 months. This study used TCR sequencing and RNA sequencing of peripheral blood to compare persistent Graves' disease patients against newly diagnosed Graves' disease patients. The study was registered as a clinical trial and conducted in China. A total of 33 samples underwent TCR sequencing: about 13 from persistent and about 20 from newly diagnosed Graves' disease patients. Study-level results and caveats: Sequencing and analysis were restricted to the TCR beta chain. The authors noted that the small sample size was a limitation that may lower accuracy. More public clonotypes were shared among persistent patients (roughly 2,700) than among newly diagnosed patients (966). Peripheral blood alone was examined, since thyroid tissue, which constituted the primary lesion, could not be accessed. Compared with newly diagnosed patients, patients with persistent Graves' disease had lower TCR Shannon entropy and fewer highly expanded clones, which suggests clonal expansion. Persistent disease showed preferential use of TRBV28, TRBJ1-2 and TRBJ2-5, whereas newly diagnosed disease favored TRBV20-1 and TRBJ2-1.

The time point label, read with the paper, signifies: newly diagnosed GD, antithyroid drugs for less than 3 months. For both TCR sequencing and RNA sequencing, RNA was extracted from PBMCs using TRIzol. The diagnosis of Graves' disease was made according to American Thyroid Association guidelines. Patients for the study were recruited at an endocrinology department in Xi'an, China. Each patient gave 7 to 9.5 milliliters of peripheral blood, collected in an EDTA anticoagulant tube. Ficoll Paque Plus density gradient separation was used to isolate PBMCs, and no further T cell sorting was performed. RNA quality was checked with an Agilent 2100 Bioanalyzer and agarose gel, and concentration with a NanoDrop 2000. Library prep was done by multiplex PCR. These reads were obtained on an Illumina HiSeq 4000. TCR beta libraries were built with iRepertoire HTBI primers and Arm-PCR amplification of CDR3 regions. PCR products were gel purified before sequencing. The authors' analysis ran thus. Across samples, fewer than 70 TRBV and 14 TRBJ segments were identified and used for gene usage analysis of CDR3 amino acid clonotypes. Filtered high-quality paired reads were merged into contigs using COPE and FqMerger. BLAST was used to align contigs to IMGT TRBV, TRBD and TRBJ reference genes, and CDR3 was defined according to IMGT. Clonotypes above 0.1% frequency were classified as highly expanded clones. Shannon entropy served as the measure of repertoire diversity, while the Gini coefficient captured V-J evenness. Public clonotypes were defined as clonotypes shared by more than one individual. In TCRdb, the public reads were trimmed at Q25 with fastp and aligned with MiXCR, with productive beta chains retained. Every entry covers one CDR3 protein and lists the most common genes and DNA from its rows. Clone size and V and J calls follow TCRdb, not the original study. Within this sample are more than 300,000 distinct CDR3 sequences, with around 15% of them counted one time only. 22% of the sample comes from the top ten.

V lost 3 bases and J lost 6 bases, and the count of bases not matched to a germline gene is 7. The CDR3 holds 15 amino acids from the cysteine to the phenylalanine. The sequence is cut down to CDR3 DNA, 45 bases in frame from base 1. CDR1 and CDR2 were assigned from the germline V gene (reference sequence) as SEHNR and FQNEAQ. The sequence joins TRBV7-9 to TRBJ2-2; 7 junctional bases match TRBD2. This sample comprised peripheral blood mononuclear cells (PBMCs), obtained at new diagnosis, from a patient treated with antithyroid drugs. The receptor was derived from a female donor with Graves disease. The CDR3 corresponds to CASSFVLGGAGELFF. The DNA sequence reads TGTGCCAGCAGCTTCGTGTTGGGAGGGGCCGGGGAGCTGTTTTTT.